Included here is one TCR beta chain sequence, with context. This record belongs to a study of blood T cell repertoires in COVID-19. In the study overall: The study drew acute and convalescent COVID-19 samples from the United States, Italy and Spain. T cells, B-cell-depleted T cells, or PBMCs provided the cDNA or gDNA that served as material.

As processed by the authors: Reference gene primer amplification yielded estimated nucleated cell counts. The repertoire was sequenced with immunoSEQ multiplex PCR; TCRdb's copy has only in-frame clones and lacks some. The V and J calls and clone size are taken from that table; D and trimming were inferred from the DNA. The table has 450,000 to 500,000 clones, around 90% seen once. Two negative PCRs, clearance, or symptom resolution characterized the recovered Cohort 3 donors. The length of the CDR3 is 14 residues. V was trimmed by 1 base and J by 3 bases, leaving 6 bases between them. CDR1 and CDR2 (germline): MGHDK, SYGVNS.

Sample: PBMCs or T cells enriched from blood (not recorded which). This chain uses TRBV25-1 with TRBJ2-2, with no clear D. This TCR was sampled from a woman aged 18-29 years who had recovered from COVID-19. This CDR3 is CASSESVDTGELFF. As DNA, the CDR3 is TGTGCCAGCAGTGAATCGGTGGACACCGGGGAGCTGTTTTTT. Based on the CDR3 plus reference TRBV25-1 and TRBJ2-2, the full variable domain is EADIYQTPRYLVIGTGKKITLECSQTMGHDKMYWYQQDPGMELHLIHYSYGVNSTEKGDLSSESTVSRIRTEHFPLTLESARPSHTSQYLCASSESVDTGELFFGEGSRLTVL.